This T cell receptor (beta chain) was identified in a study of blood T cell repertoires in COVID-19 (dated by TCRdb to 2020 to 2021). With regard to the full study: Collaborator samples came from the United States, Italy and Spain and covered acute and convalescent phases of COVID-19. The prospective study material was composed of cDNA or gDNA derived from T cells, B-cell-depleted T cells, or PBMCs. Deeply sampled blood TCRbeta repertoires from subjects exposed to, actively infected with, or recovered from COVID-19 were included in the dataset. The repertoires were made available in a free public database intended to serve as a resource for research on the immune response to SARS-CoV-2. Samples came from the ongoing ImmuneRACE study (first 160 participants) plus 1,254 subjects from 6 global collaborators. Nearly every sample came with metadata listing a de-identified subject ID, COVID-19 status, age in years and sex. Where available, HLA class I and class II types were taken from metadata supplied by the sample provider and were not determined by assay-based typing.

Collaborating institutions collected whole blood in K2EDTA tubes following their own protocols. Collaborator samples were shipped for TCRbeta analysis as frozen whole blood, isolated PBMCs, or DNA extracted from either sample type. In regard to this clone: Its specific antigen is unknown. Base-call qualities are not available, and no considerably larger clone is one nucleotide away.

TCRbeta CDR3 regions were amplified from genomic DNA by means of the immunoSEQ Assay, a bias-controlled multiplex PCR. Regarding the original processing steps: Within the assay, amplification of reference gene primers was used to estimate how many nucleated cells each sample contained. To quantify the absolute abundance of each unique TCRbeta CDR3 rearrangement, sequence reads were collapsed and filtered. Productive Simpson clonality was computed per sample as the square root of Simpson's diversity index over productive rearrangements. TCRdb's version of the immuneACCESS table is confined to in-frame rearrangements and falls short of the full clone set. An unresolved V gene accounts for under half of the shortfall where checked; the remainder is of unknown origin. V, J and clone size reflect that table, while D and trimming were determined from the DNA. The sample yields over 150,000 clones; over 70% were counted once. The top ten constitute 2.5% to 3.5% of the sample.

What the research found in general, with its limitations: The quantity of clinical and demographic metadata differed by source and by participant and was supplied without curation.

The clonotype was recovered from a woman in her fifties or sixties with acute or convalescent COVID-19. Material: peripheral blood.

The nucleotides read TGTGCCAGCAGCCGCCCGGGACAGGGTTACAATGAGCAGTTCTTC. Its amino acids are CASSRPGQGYNEQFF. This sequence uses TRBV28 and TRBJ2-1, with TRBD1 identical over 9 junction bases. Taken from cysteine to phenylalanine, the CDR3 has 15 residues. This entry keeps only the CDR3 DNA: 45 bases, framed from base 1. Trimming takes 6 bases off V and 4 bases off J; junction bases not matched to a gene: 7. CDR1 MDHEN and CDR2 SYDVKM were looked up in the germline V gene.